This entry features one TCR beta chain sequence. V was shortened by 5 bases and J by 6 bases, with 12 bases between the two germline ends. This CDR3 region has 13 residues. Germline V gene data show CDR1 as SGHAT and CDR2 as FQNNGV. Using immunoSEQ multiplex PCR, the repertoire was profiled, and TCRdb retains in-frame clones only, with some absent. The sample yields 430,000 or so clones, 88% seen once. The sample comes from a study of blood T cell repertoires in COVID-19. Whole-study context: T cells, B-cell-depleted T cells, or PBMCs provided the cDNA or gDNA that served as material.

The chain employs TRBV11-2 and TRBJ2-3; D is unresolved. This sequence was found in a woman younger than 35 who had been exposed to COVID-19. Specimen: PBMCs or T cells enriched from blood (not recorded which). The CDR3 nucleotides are TGTGCCAGCAGCGACGGGTCTCGGGATACGCAGTATTTT. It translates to CASSDGSRDTQYF. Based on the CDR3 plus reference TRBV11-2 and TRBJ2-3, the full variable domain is EAGVAQSPRYKIIEKRQSVAFWCNPISGHATLYWYQQILGQGPKLLIQFQNNGVVDDSQLPKDRFSAERLKGVDSTLKIQPAKLEDSAVYLCASSDGSRDTQYFGPGTRLTVL.